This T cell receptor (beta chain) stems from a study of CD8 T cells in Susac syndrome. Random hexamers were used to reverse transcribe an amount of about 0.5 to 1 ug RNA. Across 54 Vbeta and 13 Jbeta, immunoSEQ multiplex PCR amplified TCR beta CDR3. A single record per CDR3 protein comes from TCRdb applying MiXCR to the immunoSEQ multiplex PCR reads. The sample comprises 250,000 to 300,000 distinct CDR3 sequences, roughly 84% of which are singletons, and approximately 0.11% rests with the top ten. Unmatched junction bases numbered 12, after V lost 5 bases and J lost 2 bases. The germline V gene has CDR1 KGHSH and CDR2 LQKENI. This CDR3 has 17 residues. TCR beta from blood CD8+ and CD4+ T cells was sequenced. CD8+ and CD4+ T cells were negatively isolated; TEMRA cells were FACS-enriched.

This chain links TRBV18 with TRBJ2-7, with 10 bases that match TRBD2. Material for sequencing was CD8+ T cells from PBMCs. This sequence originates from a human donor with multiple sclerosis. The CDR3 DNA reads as TGTGCCAGCTCATCCCTAGCGGGAGAGGGTGCGCCCTACGAGCAGTACTTC. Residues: CASSSLAGEGAPYEQYF.